Listed below are T cell receptor beta chains from one sample, sequenced in a study of cytomegalovirus exposure and HLA in healthy donors. TCRdb's table, derived via immunoSEQ multiplex PCR, lists solely in-frame clones and lacks some. The sample has 210,000 or so clones, more than 70% seen once. Sequenced sample: PBMCs. The receptors stem from a boy aged 5-17 years in good health and CMV-seronegative. Both conserved end residues are part of each CDR3. D genes are given only for firm matches. Clone size is shown for a subset of rows, as once, few, many or a class of expanded clone.

d_gene: TRBD1; v_gene: TRBV29-1; j_gene: TRBJ2-1; abundance: NA; CDR3aa: CSVERDRYNEQFF; CDR3nt: TGCAGCGTTGAACGGGACAGGTACAATGAGCAGTTCTTC
d_gene: TRBD2; v_gene: TRBV7-2; j_gene: TRBJ2-1; abundance: few; CDR3aa: CASSLATSGSRNEQFF; CDR3nt: TGTGCCAGCAGCTTAGCTACTAGCGGGAGCCGAAATGAGCAGTTCTTC
d_gene: NA; v_gene: TRBV30; j_gene: TRBJ1-2; abundance: once; CDR3aa: CAWSVRVDGYTF; CDR3nt: TGTGCCTGGAGTGTCCGGGTGGATGGCTACACCTTC
d_gene: NA; v_gene: TRBV18; j_gene: TRBJ1-5; abundance: NA; CDR3aa: CASSPTSGGSNQPQHF; CDR3nt: TGTGCCAGCTCACCCACGTCAGGCGGGAGCAATCAGCCCCAGCATTTT
d_gene: NA; v_gene: TRBV28; j_gene: TRBJ2-1; abundance: NA; CDR3aa: CASSSILDTSSYNEQFF; CDR3nt: TGTGCCAGCAGTTCCATCTTGGACACGAGCTCCTACAATGAGCAGTTCTTC
d_gene: TRBD1; v_gene: TRBV7-2; j_gene: TRBJ1-3; abundance: once; CDR3aa: CASSLAETGEPGNTIYF; CDR3nt: TGTGCCAGCAGCTTAGCGGAGACAGGGGAGCCTGGAAACACCATATATTTT
d_gene: NA; v_gene: TRBV6-5; j_gene: TRBJ1-1; abundance: NA; CDR3aa: CASSYGAVTEAFF; CDR3nt: TGTGCCAGCAGTTACGGGGCAGTCACTGAAGCTTTCTTT
d_gene: NA; v_gene: TRBV11-2; j_gene: TRBJ2-5; abundance: few; CDR3aa: CASSRELGETQYF; CDR3nt: TGTGCCAGCAGCAGGGAGCTCGGGGAGACCCAGTACTTC
d_gene: NA; v_gene: TRBV7-6; j_gene: TRBJ1-4; abundance: NA; CDR3aa: CASSPQVPATNEKLFF; CDR3nt: TGTGCCAGCAGCCCGCAGGTGCCTGCAACTAATGAAAAACTGTTTTTT
d_gene: NA; v_gene: TRBV28; j_gene: TRBJ1-5; abundance: NA; CDR3aa: CASSTIGDYQPQHF; CDR3nt: TGTGCCAGCAGTACTATCGGGGATTATCAGCCCCAGCATTTT
d_gene: NA; v_gene: TRBV7-3; j_gene: TRBJ2-1; abundance: NA; CDR3aa: CASSSLVGGSYNEQFF; CDR3nt: TGTGCCAGCAGCTCGTTGGTGGGGGGCTCCTACAATGAGCAGTTCTTC
d_gene: NA; v_gene: TRBV18; j_gene: TRBJ2-2; abundance: once; CDR3aa: CASSQGITTGELFF; CDR3nt: TGTGCCAGCTCACAGGGGATAACGACCGGGGAGCTGTTTTTT
d_gene: NA; v_gene: TRBV5-6; j_gene: TRBJ1-1; abundance: NA; CDR3aa: CASSLARGMNTEAFF; CDR3nt: TGTGCCAGCAGCTTGGCCCGGGGAATGAACACTGAAGCTTTCTTT
d_gene: NA; v_gene: TRBV6-1; j_gene: TRBJ1-1; abundance: NA; CDR3aa: CASSELLGRAFF; CDR3nt: TGTGCCAGCAGTGAACTACTCGGCAGGGCTTTCTTT
d_gene: TRBD1; v_gene: TRBV7-6; j_gene: TRBJ2-7; abundance: NA; CDR3aa: CASSQLGQGSYEQYF; CDR3nt: TGTGCCAGCAGCCAGTTGGGACAGGGTTCCTACGAGCAGTACTTC
d_gene: TRBD2; v_gene: TRBV5-4; j_gene: TRBJ2-4; abundance: NA; CDR3aa: CASSLGGLAGGPKNIQYF; CDR3nt: TGTGCCAGCAGCTTGGGGGGACTAGCGGGAGGGCCGAAAAACATTCAGTACTTC
d_gene: TRBD2; v_gene: TRBV6-5; j_gene: TRBJ2-1; abundance: NA; CDR3aa: CASNLLTSGIVEQFF; CDR3nt: TGTGCCAGCAACTTACTAACTAGCGGGATCGTTGAGCAGTTCTTC
d_gene: NA; v_gene: TRBV5-1; j_gene: TRBJ2-5; abundance: NA; CDR3aa: CASSLAGATYGETQYF; CDR3nt: TGCGCCAGCAGCTTGGCTGGGGCCACCTACGGGGAGACCCAGTACTTC
d_gene: NA; v_gene: TRBV10-3; j_gene: TRBJ1-4; abundance: NA; CDR3aa: CAISESGVRGHLNEKLFF; CDR3nt: TGTGCCATCAGTGAGTCTGGAGTTCGGGGACATCTTAATGAAAAACTGTTTTTT
d_gene: TRBD1; v_gene: TRBV6-6; j_gene: TRBJ2-7; abundance: NA; CDR3aa: CASSPWDRPAYEQYF; CDR3nt: TGTGCCAGCAGCCCCTGGGACAGGCCGGCCTACGAGCAGTACTTC
d_gene: TRBD2; v_gene: TRBV9; j_gene: TRBJ2-3; abundance: NA; CDR3aa: CASSVRVGGRAVDTQYF; CDR3nt: TGTGCCAGCAGCGTACGGGTCGGCGGGAGGGCCGTAGATACGCAGTATTTT
d_gene: NA; v_gene: TRBV21-1; j_gene: TRBJ2-2; abundance: NA; CDR3aa: CASSTRGGSFPYTGELFF; CDR3nt: TGTGCCAGCAGCACAAGAGGCGGGTCGTTCCCGTACACCGGGGAGCTGTTTTTT
d_gene: TRBD1; v_gene: TRBV27; j_gene: TRBJ2-7; abundance: NA; CDR3aa: CASSPSGGVLTYEQYF; CDR3nt: TGTGCCAGCAGTCCTTCAGGGGGAGTTTTAACCTACGAGCAGTACTTC
d_gene: NA; v_gene: TRBV2; j_gene: TRBJ1-3; abundance: NA; CDR3aa: CASSGDSPGKVGNTIYF; CDR3nt: TGTGCCAGCAGTGGAGACTCCCCCGGTAAAGTGGGAAACACCATATATTTT
d_gene: TRBD2; v_gene: TRBV19; j_gene: TRBJ2-1; abundance: NA; CDR3aa: CASSSDGGGVNEQFF; CDR3nt: TGTGCCAGTAGTTCCGATGGGGGGGGAGTGAATGAGCAGTTCTTC
d_gene: TRBD1; v_gene: TRBV29-1; j_gene: TRBJ2-7; abundance: once; CDR3aa: CSVRTGFLGEQYF; CDR3nt: TGCAGCGTCCGGACAGGATTCCTGGGGGAGCAGTACTTC
d_gene: TRBD2; v_gene: TRBV9; j_gene: TRBJ2-5; abundance: NA; CDR3aa: CASSVSQRGGAGQETQYF; CDR3nt: TGTGCCAGCAGCGTATCGCAGCGGGGGGGCGCTGGACAAGAGACCCAGTACTTC
d_gene: NA; v_gene: TRBV19; j_gene: TRBJ2-3; abundance: NA; CDR3aa: CASISSYTDTQYF; CDR3nt: TGTGCCAGTATATCCTCGTACACAGATACGCAGTATTTT
d_gene: NA; v_gene: TRBV9; j_gene: TRBJ2-5; abundance: once; CDR3aa: CASSVTTGYQETQYF; CDR3nt: TGTGCCAGCAGCGTAACTACAGGGTACCAAGAGACCCAGTACTTC
d_gene: NA; v_gene: TRBV7-8; j_gene: TRBJ1-1; abundance: NA; CDR3aa: CASSLAGRTEAFF; CDR3nt: TGTGCCAGCAGCTTGGCAGGGAGGACTGAAGCTTTCTTT
d_gene: TRBD1; v_gene: TRBV9; j_gene: TRBJ1-1; abundance: NA; CDR3aa: CASSASTGFYTEAFF; CDR3nt: TGTGCCAGCAGCGCGTCGACAGGGTTTTATACTGAAGCTTTCTTT
d_gene: NA; v_gene: TRBV6-5; j_gene: TRBJ2-3; abundance: NA; CDR3aa: CASSRTASPTDTQYF; CDR3nt: TGTGCCAGCAGCCGGACAGCCTCTCCCACAGATACGCAGTATTTT
d_gene: TRBD2; v_gene: TRBV27; j_gene: TRBJ2-2; abundance: NA; CDR3aa: CASTSRTSGSPGELFF; CDR3nt: TGTGCCAGCACCTCAAGGACTAGCGGGAGTCCCGGGGAGCTGTTTTTT
d_gene: NA; v_gene: TRBV7-3; j_gene: TRBJ2-7; abundance: NA; CDR3aa: CASSPGGYEQYF; CDR3nt: TGTGCCAGCAGTCCTGGAGGTTACGAGCAGTACTTC
d_gene: TRBD1; v_gene: TRBV5-8; j_gene: TRBJ2-2; abundance: few; CDR3aa: CASSLGQGATGELFF; CDR3nt: TGTGCCAGCAGCTTGGGACAGGGGGCGACGGGGGAGCTGTTTTTT
d_gene: NA; v_gene: TRBV11-3; j_gene: TRBJ2-5; abundance: NA; CDR3aa: CASSLDSTRGQYF; CDR3nt: TGTGCCAGCAGCTTAGATTCCACCCGGGGCCAGTACTTC
d_gene: NA; v_gene: TRBV27; j_gene: TRBJ1-2; abundance: NA; CDR3aa: CASKTGYGGYTF; CDR3nt: TGTGCCAGCAAGACAGGCTATGGGGGCTACACCTTC
d_gene: TRBD1; v_gene: TRBV7-2; j_gene: TRBJ2-2; abundance: NA; CDR3aa: CASSLAWADRAHTGELFF; CDR3nt: TGTGCCAGCAGCTTAGCGTGGGCGGACAGGGCTCACACCGGGGAGCTGTTTTTT
d_gene: NA; v_gene: TRBV5-1; j_gene: TRBJ1-1; abundance: NA; CDR3aa: CASGYRDTEAFF; CDR3nt: TGCGCCAGCGGATACAGGGACACTGAAGCTTTCTTT
d_gene: NA; v_gene: TRBV7-9; j_gene: TRBJ1-2; abundance: NA; CDR3aa: CASSSSWGRGASGYTF; CDR3nt: TGTGCCAGCAGCTCTAGCTGGGGGCGGGGGGCTTCTGGCTACACCTTC
d_gene: NA; v_gene: TRBV2; j_gene: TRBJ1-5; abundance: NA; CDR3aa: CASMKTGNDQPQHF; CDR3nt: TGTGCCAGCATGAAAACAGGGAACGATCAGCCCCAGCATTTT
d_gene: NA; v_gene: TRBV11-3; j_gene: TRBJ2-2; abundance: NA; CDR3aa: CASSLDGQNTGELFF; CDR3nt: TGTGCCAGCAGCTTAGACGGACAGAACACCGGGGAGCTGTTTTTT
d_gene: NA; v_gene: TRBV6-6; j_gene: TRBJ1-5; abundance: once; CDR3aa: CASSYEINQPQHF; CDR3nt: TGTGCCAGCAGTTACGAGATTAATCAGCCCCAGCATTTT
d_gene: NA; v_gene: TRBV5-6; j_gene: TRBJ2-7; abundance: NA; CDR3aa: CASSLGAAGTLTYEQYF; CDR3nt: TGTGCCAGCAGCTTGGGGGCCGCCGGGACTTTGACCTACGAGCAGTACTTC
d_gene: TRBD1; v_gene: TRBV6-1; j_gene: TRBJ1-6; abundance: NA; CDR3aa: CASSAGQYNSPLHF; CDR3nt: TGTGCCAGCAGTGCGGGACAGTATAATTCACCCCTCCACTTT
d_gene: TRBD1; v_gene: TRBV19; j_gene: TRBJ2-7; abundance: NA; CDR3aa: CASRPGQAYEQYF; CDR3nt: TGTGCCAGTAGGCCGGGACAGGCCTACGAGCAGTACTTC
d_gene: NA; v_gene: TRBV11-2; j_gene: TRBJ1-2; abundance: few; CDR3aa: CASSSSRSFYGYTF; CDR3nt: TGTGCCAGCAGCTCCTCGAGGTCTTTCTATGGCTACACCTTC
d_gene: TRBD1; v_gene: TRBV10-3; j_gene: TRBJ1-5; abundance: NA; CDR3aa: CAISQDRGDQPQHF; CDR3nt: TGTGCCATCAGCCAAGACAGGGGGGATCAGCCCCAGCATTTT
d_gene: TRBD1; v_gene: TRBV12-5; j_gene: TRBJ1-1; abundance: once; CDR3aa: CASGLPTGQGKAFF; CDR3nt: TGTGCTAGTGGTTTGCCGACCGGACAGGGGAAAGCTTTCTTT
d_gene: TRBD1; v_gene: TRBV4-1; j_gene: TRBJ2-7; abundance: few; CDR3aa: CASSHPGQGAHEQYF; CDR3nt: TGCGCCAGCAGCCATCCGGGACAGGGGGCCCACGAGCAGTACTTC
d_gene: NA; v_gene: TRBV27; j_gene: TRBJ1-5; abundance: few; CDR3aa: CASSSSLGGLQPQHF; CDR3nt: TGTGCCAGCAGTTCTTCCCTAGGAGGGCTTCAGCCCCAGCATTTT